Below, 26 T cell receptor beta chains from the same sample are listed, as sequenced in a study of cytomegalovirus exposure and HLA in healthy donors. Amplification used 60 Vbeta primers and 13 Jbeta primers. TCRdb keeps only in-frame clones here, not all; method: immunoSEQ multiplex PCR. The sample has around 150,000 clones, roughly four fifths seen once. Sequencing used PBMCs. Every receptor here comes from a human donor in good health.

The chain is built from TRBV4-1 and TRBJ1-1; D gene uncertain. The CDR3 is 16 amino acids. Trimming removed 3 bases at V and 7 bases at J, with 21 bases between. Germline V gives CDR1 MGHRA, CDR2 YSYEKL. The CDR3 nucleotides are TGCGCCAGCAGCCATCCAAATTTTATCTCTGGGAGTGAAGCTTTCTTT. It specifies CASSHPNFISGSEAFF.

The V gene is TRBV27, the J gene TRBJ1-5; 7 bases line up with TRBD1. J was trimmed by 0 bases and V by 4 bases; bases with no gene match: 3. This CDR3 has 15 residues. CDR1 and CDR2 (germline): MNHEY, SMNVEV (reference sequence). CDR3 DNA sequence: TGTGCCAGCAGTTCCGGGGACAGTAGCAATCAGCCCCAGCATTTT. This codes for CASSSGDSSNQPQHF.

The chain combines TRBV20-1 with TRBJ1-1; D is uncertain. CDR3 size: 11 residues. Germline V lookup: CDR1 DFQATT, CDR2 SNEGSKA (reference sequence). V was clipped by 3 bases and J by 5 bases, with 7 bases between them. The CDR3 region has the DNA TGCAGTGCTAGTGCGGGGACTGAAGCTTTCTTT. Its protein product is CSASAGTEAFF.

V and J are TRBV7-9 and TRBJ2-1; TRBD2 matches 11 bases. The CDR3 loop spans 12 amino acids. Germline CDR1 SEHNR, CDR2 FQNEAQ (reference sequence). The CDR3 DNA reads TGTACTAGCGGGAGCTCCTACAATGAGCAGTTCTTC. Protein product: CTSGSSYNEQFF.

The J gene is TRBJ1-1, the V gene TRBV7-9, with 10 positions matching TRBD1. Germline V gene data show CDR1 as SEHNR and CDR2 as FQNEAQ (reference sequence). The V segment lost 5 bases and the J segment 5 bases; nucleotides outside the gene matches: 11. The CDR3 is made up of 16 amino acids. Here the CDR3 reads CASSIDRGRVFTEAFF. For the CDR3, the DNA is TGTGCCAGCAGCATCGACAGGGGGCGCGTTTTTACTGAAGCTTTCTTT.

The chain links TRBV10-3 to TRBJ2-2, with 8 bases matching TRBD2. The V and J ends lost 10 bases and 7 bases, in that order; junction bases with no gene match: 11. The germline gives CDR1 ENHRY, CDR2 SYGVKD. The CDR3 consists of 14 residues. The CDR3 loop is CATTHGGAGGELFF. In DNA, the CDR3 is TGTGCCACCACCCACGGGGGGGCTGGCGGGGAGCTGTTTTTT.

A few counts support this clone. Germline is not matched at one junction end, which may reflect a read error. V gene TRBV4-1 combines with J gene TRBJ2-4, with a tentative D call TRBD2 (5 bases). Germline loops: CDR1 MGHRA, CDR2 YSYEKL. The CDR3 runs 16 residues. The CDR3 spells CASSQGVLLAKNIQYF. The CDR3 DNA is TGCGCCAGCAGCCAAGGGGTTCTTCTAGCCAAAAACATTCAGTATTTC.

CDR3 region: CASSLPRQINYGYTF. For the CDR3, the DNA is TGTGCCAGCAGCTTACCCCGACAGATTAACTATGGCTACACCTTC. The chain joins TRBV13 to TRBJ1-2, with D perhaps TRBD1 (5 bases). The CDR3 sequence is 15 residues long. V was shortened by 2 bases and J by 1 base, with 11 bases between the two germline ends. CDR1 and CDR2 (germline): PRHDT, FYEKMQ (reference sequence).

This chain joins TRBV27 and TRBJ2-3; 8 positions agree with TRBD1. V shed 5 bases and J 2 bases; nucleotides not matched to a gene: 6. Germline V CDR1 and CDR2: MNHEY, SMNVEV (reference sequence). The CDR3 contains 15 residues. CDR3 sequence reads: CASSTRTGNTDTQYF. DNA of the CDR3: TGTGCCAGCAGTACCCGGACAGGGAACACAGATACGCAGTATTTT.

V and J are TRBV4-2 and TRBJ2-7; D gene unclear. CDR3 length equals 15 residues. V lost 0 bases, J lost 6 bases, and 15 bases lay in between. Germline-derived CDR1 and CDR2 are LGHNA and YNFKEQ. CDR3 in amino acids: CASSQDGQAVGEQYF. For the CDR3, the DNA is TGTGCCAGCAGCCAAGATGGGCAGGCCGTCGGCGAGCAGTACTTC.

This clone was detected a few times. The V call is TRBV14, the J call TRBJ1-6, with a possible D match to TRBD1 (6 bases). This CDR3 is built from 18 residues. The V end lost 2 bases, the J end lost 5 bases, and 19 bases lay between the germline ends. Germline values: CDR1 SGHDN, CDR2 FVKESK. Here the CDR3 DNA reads TGTGCCAGCAGCCAAACACAGGGTTTCCTTCGGAATAATTCACCCCTCCACTTT. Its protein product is CASSQTQGFLRNNSPLHF.

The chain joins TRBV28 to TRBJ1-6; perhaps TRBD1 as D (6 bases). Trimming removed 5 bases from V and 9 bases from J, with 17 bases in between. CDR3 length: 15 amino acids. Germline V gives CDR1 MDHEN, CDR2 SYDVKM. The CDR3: CASSPPGGLRSPLHF. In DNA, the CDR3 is TGTGCCAGCAGTCCCCCCGGGGGGCTCCGTTCACCCCTCCACTTT.

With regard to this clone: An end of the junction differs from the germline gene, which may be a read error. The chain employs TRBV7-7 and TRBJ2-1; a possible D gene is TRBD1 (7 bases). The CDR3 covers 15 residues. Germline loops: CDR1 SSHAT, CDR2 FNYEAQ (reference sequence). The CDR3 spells CASSLGGGLNNEQFF. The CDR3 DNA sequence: TGTGCTAGCAGCTTAGGAGGGGGCTTAAACAATGAGCAGTTCTTC.

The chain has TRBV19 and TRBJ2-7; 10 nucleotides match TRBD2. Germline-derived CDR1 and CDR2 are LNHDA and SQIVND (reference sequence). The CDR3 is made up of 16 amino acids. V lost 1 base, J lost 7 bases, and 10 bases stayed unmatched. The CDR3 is CASSIGTSGSSREQYF. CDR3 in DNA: TGTGCCAGTAGTATAGGGACTAGCGGTAGCTCGAGGGAGCAGTACTTC.

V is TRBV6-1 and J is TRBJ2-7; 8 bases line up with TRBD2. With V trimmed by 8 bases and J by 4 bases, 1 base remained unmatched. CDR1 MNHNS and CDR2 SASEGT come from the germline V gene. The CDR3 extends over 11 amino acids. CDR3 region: CASSGGYEQYF. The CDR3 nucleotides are TGTGCCAGCTCGGGGGGGTACGAGCAGTACTTC.

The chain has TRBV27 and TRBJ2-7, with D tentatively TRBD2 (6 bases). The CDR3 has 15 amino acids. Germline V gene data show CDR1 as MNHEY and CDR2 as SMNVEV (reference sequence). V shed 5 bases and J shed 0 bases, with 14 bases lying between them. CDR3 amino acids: CASSLLAGSSYEQYF. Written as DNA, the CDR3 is TGTGCCAGCAGTCTCCTGGCGGGGAGCTCCTACGAGCAGTACTTC.

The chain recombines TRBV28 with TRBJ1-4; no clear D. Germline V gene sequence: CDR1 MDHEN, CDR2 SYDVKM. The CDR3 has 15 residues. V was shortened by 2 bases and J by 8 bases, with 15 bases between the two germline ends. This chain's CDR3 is CASSLPSGEREKLFF. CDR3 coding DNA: TGTGCCAGCAGTTTACCCTCGGGAGAGCGGGAAAAACTGTTTTTT.

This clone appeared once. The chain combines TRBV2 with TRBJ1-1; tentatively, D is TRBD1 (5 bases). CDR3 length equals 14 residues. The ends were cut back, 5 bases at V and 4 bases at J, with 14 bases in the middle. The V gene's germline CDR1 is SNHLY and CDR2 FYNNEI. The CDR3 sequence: CASSIRVGVTEAFF. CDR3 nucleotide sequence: TGTGCCAGCAGTATCAGGGTCGGAGTCACTGAAGCTTTCTTT. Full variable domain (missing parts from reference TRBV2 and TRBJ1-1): EPEVTQTPSHQVTQMGQEVILRCVPISNHLYFYWYRQILGQKVEFLVSFYNNEISEKSEIFDDQFSVERPDGSNFTLKIRSTKLEDSAMYFCASSIRVGVTEAFFGQGTRLTVV.

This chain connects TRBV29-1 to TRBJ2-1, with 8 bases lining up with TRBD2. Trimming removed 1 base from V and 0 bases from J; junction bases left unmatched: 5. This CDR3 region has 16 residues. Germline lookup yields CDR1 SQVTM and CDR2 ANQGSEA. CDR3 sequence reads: CSVEADRGGSYNEQFF. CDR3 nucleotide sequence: TGCAGCGTTGAAGCTGATCGGGGGGGCTCCTACAATGAGCAGTTCTTC.

This CDR3 reads CASSPTGGRGTEAFF. The CDR3 DNA sequence: TGTGCCAGCAGCCCCACCGGGGGACGGGGCACTGAAGCTTTCTTT. V usage is TRBV6-5 and J usage is TRBJ1-1; possibly TRBD1 for D (5 bases). The V gene lost 6 bases and the J gene lost 4 bases, with 18 bases spanning the gap. In germline, CDR1 is MNHEY, CDR2 SVGAGI. CDR3 length: 15 residues.

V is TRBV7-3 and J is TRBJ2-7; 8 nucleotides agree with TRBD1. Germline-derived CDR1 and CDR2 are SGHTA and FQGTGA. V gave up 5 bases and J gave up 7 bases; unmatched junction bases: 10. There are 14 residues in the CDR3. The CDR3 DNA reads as TGTGCCAGCAGCCCCGGGACAGGTGTAGGGGAGCAGTACTTC. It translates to CASSPGTGVGEQYF.

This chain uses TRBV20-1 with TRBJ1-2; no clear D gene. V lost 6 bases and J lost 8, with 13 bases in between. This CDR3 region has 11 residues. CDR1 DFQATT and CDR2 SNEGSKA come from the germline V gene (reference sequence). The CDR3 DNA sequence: TGCAGTGCCACGCCCCAAGAGGGCTACACCTTC. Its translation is CSATPQEGYTF.

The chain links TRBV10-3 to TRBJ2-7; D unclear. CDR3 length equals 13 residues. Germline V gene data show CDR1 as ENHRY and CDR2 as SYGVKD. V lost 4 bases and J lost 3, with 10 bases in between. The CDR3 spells CAISGDMGYEQYF. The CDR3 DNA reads TGTGCCATCAGTGGCGACATGGGCTACGAGCAGTACTTC.

The CDR3 spells CASSRTGDNSPLHF. As DNA, the CDR3 is TGTGCCAGCAGCCGGACAGGGGATAATTCACCCCTCCACTTT. J is TRBJ1-6 and V is TRBV5-4; 9 bases align to TRBD1. Germline V gene data show CDR1 as SGHNT and CDR2 as YYREEE (reference sequence). The CDR3 has 14 amino acids. The junction had 1 base not matched to a gene; V was cut back by 4 bases and J by 5 bases. Drawing the rest from reference TRBV5-4 and TRBJ1-6, the complete variable domain is ETGVTQSPTHLIKTRGQQVTLRCSSQSGHNTVSWYQQALGQGPQFIFQYYREEENGRGNFPPRFSGLQFPNYSSELNVNALELDDSALYLCASSRTGDNSPLHFGNGTRLTVT.

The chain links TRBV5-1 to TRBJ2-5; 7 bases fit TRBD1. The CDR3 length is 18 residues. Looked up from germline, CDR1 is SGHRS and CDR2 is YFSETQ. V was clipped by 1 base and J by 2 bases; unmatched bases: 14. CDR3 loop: CASSLPQGQAGQQETQYF. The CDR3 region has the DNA TGCGCCAGCAGCTTGCCCCAAGGACAGGCCGGGCAGCAAGAGACCCAGTACTTC.

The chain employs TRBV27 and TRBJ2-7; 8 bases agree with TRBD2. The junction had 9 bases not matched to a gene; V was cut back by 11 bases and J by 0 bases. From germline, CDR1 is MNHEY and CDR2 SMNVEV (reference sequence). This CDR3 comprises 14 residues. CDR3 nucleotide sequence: TGTGCCGTCTCCAGCGGGGGAAGCTCCTACGAGCAGTACTTC. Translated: CAVSSGGSSYEQYF.